The present T cell receptor (beta chain) was sequenced within a study of response to subunit inactivated influenza vaccine. Study results and limitations: The authors proposed limited new T cell recruitment per seasonal influenza vaccination.

Each CDR3 protein gets one entry after TCRdb re-called the RT-PCR reads with MiXCR. The table includes more than 200,000 distinct CDR3 sequences, less than 15% detected once. This clonotype was counted only a few times. The antigen remains unidentified. V dropped 3 bases and J dropped 5 bases, with 16 bases sitting between them. The CDR3 has 15 amino acids. Germline CDR1 is MDHEN and CDR2 is SYDVKM. This rearrangement joins TRBV28 to TRBJ2-5, with a possible D match to TRBD2 (6 bases). This material consisted of non-naive T cells sorted from PBMCs, taken 14 to 15 days before vaccination. The receptor's source is a middle-aged man who received an inactivated influenza vaccine. The CDR3 sequence: CASSLGLSKGETQYF. The DNA for the CDR3 is TGTGCCAGCAGTTTGGGACTTTCAAAAGGGGAGACCCAGTACTTC.